This T cell receptor beta chain derives from a study of regulatory T cells in long-lasting Graves disease. Time point of the sample: newly diagnosed GD, antithyroid drugs for less than 3 months. The TCR library was made from RNA that had been extracted from PBMCs in TRIzol. One endocrinology department in Xi'an, China, was where patients came from. In this sample, this clonotype turned up once. Antigen specificity is unknown. A single base separates this from a much larger clone, so it may be a read error. CDR3 regions were amplified by Arm-PCR using iRepertoire HTBI primers to build TCR beta libraries. Via MiXCR, TCRdb re-called the multiplex PCR reads, giving one row per CDR3 protein. There are roughly 560,000 distinct CDR3 sequences in the sample; 16% occur only once, and 25% lies in the top ten. V was clipped by 1 base and J by 4 bases; unmatched bases: 9. Looked up from germline, CDR1 is SGHRS and CDR2 is YFSETQ. This CDR3 contains 16 residues.

Findings and caveats of the study: Persistent patients shared about 3,000 public clonotypes among themselves. Newly diagnosed patients shared fewer, at roughly 1,000.

These data were also reused for a study on T cells in Graves' hyperthyroidism and ophthalmopathy.

Material: peripheral blood mononuclear cells (PBMCs), obtained at new diagnosis, from a patient treated with antithyroid drugs. The chain combines TRBV5-1 with TRBJ2-3, with 7 bases matching TRBD1. The sequence was collected from a woman aged 35 to 59 with Graves disease. In DNA, the CDR3 is TGCGCCAGCAGCTTGTGGGCGACAGGGATCCCAGATACGCAGTATTTT. This translates into CASSLWATGIPDTQYF.